This T cell receptor beta chain stems from a study of sequential checkpoint blockade in melanoma. Turning to the study itself: TCRbeta immunosequencing was performed on DNA from 91 pretreatment melanoma tumor samples.

This clone is medium-sized (0.01 to 0.1%) in the sample. Deletions cut 5 bases from V and 8 bases from J, with 18 bases between. The germline V gene has CDR1 LNHDA and CDR2 SQIVND (reference sequence). The length of the CDR3 is 14 residues. Treatment defined: randomized to nivolumab then ipilimumab (arm A) or the reverse (arm B). None of the patients previously received DNA-damaging chemotherapy. The assay was immunoSEQ multiplex PCR, and TCRdb's table has in-frame clones only and misses some. The table includes 8,000 to 10,000 clones, around 24% detected once. The receptor's source is a human donor with melanoma. Sequencing used tumor tissue (inferred from file names), obtained from a patient given nivolumab and ipilimumab in sequence. The chain is built from TRBV19 and TRBJ1-2, with D maybe TRBD1 (6 bases). CDR3 sequence (DNA): TGTGCCAGTAGTCATAGGGGGAGTGAGATCGGCTACACCTTC. It specifies CASSHRGSEIGYTF. Full variable domain (remainder filled in from reference TRBV19 and TRBJ1-2): DGGITQSPKYLFRKEGQNVTLSCEQNLNHDAMYWYRQDPGQGLRLIYYSQIVNDFQKGDIAEGYSVSREKKESFPLTVTSAQKNPTAFYLCASSHRGSEIGYTFGSGTRLTVV.